A single sample is the source of the 14 T cell receptor beta chains below, sequenced in a study of control samples from healthy donors and cancer patients. Using immunoSEQ multiplex PCR, the repertoire was profiled, and TCRdb retains in-frame clones only, with some absent. The sample shows 29,000 or so clones, roughly nine tenths of them seen only once. The sample was formalin-fixed, paraffin-embedded tissue. These TCRs come from a female donor with melanoma.

Here the CDR3 DNA reads TGTGCCAGCAGCCAAGATAATACGGGAGGGCCCTACAATGAGCAGTTCTTC. Translated, it gives CASSQDNTGGPYNEQFF. V is TRBV3-1 (or the pseudogene TRBV3-2) and J is TRBJ2-1, with 8 bases that match TRBD2. Unmatched junction bases numbered 6, after V lost 0 bases and J lost 2 bases. This CDR3 is 17 amino acids long. CDR1 is LGHDT and CDR2 is YNNKEL in the germline V gene (reference sequence).

Concerning this clone: Possible read error: a much larger clone is one base away. The rearrangement links TRBV5-1 to TRBJ1-1; D gene unclear. There are 14 residues in the CDR3. Germline V lookup: CDR1 SGHRS, CDR2 YFSETQ. V lost 6 bases and J 1 base, leaving 13 bases between the germline ends. Written as DNA, the CDR3 is TGCGCCAGCACCAACTCAGCGGGGAACACTGAAGCTTTCTTT. As protein: CASTNSAGNTEAFF.

The chain couples TRBV7-2 to TRBJ1-1, with D possibly matching TRBD1 (5 bases). Germline CDR1 SGHTA, CDR2 FQGNSA. The V and J ends lost 5 bases and 0 bases respectively, with 22 bases between them. The CDR3 has 18 amino acids. CDR3 in amino acids: CASSPPVYWGPMNTEAFF. The CDR3 DNA reads as TGTGCCAGCAGCCCGCCGGTATATTGGGGACCGATGAACACTGAAGCTTTCTTT.

V and J are TRBV20-1 and TRBJ2-7; maybe TRBD2 (5 bases). Germline V gene data show CDR1 as DFQATT and CDR2 as SNEGSKA (reference sequence). V was pared by 3 bases and J by 0 bases, with 12 bases between. The CDR3 loop spans 14 amino acids. CDR3 nucleotide sequence: TGCAGTGCTAGTCTGGAAGCGGACTCCTACGAGCAGTACTTC. Translated, it gives CSASLEADSYEQYF.

J is TRBJ1-1 and V is TRBV3-1 (or the pseudogene TRBV3-2); TRBD1 matches 7 bases. The germline CDR1 and CDR2 sequences are LGHDT and YNNKEL (reference sequence). This CDR3 contains 15 residues. The ends lost 3 bases at V and 5 bases at J; junction bases unmatched: 9. This chain's CDR3 is CASSHSGAGGTEAFF. The DNA for the CDR3 is TGTGCCAGCAGCCATTCAGGGGCAGGGGGAACTGAAGCTTTCTTT.

The chain links TRBV25-1 to TRBJ2-1; D not resolved. The CDR3 is 13 residues long. CDR1 and CDR2 from the germline V gene are MGHDK and SYGVNS. The ends were cut back, 4 bases at V and 4 bases at J, with 8 bases in the middle. This CDR3 is CASSVLSYNEQFF. The CDR3 DNA follows: TGTGCCAGCAGTGTCCTCTCGTACAATGAGCAGTTCTTC.

The chain has TRBV7-2 and TRBJ1-1; 7 bases line up with TRBD1. With V trimmed by 5 bases and J by 11 bases, 14 bases remained unmatched. Germline-derived CDR1 and CDR2 are SGHTA and FQGNSA. The CDR3 is made up of 14 amino acids. CDR3 region: CASSPRQGRRAAFF. The CDR3 DNA reads as TGTGCCAGCAGCCCTCGACAGGGCCGCCGCGCGGCTTTCTTT. The entire variable domain, with the rest obtained from reference TRBV7-2 and TRBJ1-1, is as follows: GAGVSQSPSNKVTEKGKDVELRCDPISGHTALYWYRQSLGQGLEFLIYFQGNSAPDKSGLPSDRFSAERTGGSVSTLTIQRTQQEDSAVYLCASSPRQGRRAAFFGQGTRLTVV.

This chain joins TRBV7-9 and TRBJ2-1; 8 bases align to TRBD2. The CDR3 loop spans 13 amino acids. V lost 5 bases and J lost 9; bases outside the gene matches: 6. The germline V gene encodes CDR1 SEHNR and CDR2 FQNEAQ (reference sequence). The CDR3 DNA sequence: TGTGCCAGCAGCCCGAAGCTAGCGGGTGAGCAGTTCTTC. Amino acids: CASSPKLAGEQFF.

This clone occurred a few times. The V and J genes are TRBV4-2 and TRBJ2-7; 7 nucleotides align to TRBD1. This CDR3 is built from 14 residues. CDR1 and CDR2 (germline): LGHNA, YNFKEQ. V was pared by 4 bases and J by 2 bases, with 5 bases of the junction left unmatched. The CDR3 DNA is TGTGCCAGCAGCCGGGGGACAGATACCTACGAGCAGTACTTC. This encodes CASSRGTDTYEQYF.

There are a few counts of this clone. The chain couples TRBV7-9 to TRBJ1-1, with 7 bases identical to TRBD1. Germline values: CDR1 SEHNR, CDR2 FQNEAQ (reference sequence). V was clipped by 3 bases and J by 3 bases; unmatched bases: 1. The CDR3 loop spans 13 amino acids. The CDR3 sequence is CASSFTGDTEAFF. As DNA, the CDR3 is TGTGCCAGCAGCTTCACAGGGGACACTGAAGCTTTCTTT.

The chain links TRBV12-3 or TRBV12-4 to TRBJ1-2, with D possibly TRBD1 on 5 matching bases. V dropped 4 bases and J dropped 4 bases, with 7 bases sitting between them. The CDR3 consists of 12 residues. CDR3 region: CASSSGLYGYTF. The CDR3 coding sequence is TGTGCCAGCAGTTCGGGGCTCTATGGCTACACCTTC.

V usage is TRBV7-9 and J usage is TRBJ1-1; D gene ambiguous. Germline lookup yields CDR1 SEHNR and CDR2 FQNEAQ (reference sequence). CDR3 length: 12 amino acids. The germline V and J ends were trimmed by 6 bases and 0 bases, with 5 bases remaining between them. The CDR3 nucleotides read TGTGCCAGCAGAAGTATGAACACTGAAGCTTTCTTT. Translated, it gives CASRSMNTEAFF.

This sequence joins TRBV10-3 and TRBJ2-7, with 11 bases aligning to TRBD2. CDR3 length equals 15 residues. CDR1 is ENHRY and CDR2 is SYGVKD in the germline V gene. V lost 0 bases and J lost 7; bases outside the gene matches: 5. The CDR3 region has the DNA TGTGCCATCAGTGAGTCACTAGCGGGAGAGGGGGAGCAGTACTTC. It encodes CAISESLAGEGEQYF.

The chain couples TRBV18 to TRBJ1-1; the D is unclear. CDR1 and CDR2 (germline): KGHSH, LQKENI. This CDR3 is built from 14 residues. V shed 2 bases and J shed 4 bases, with 11 bases lying between them. The CDR3: CASSPTKGITEAFF. The CDR3 DNA reads TGTGCCAGCTCACCAACGAAAGGGATCACTGAAGCTTTCTTT.